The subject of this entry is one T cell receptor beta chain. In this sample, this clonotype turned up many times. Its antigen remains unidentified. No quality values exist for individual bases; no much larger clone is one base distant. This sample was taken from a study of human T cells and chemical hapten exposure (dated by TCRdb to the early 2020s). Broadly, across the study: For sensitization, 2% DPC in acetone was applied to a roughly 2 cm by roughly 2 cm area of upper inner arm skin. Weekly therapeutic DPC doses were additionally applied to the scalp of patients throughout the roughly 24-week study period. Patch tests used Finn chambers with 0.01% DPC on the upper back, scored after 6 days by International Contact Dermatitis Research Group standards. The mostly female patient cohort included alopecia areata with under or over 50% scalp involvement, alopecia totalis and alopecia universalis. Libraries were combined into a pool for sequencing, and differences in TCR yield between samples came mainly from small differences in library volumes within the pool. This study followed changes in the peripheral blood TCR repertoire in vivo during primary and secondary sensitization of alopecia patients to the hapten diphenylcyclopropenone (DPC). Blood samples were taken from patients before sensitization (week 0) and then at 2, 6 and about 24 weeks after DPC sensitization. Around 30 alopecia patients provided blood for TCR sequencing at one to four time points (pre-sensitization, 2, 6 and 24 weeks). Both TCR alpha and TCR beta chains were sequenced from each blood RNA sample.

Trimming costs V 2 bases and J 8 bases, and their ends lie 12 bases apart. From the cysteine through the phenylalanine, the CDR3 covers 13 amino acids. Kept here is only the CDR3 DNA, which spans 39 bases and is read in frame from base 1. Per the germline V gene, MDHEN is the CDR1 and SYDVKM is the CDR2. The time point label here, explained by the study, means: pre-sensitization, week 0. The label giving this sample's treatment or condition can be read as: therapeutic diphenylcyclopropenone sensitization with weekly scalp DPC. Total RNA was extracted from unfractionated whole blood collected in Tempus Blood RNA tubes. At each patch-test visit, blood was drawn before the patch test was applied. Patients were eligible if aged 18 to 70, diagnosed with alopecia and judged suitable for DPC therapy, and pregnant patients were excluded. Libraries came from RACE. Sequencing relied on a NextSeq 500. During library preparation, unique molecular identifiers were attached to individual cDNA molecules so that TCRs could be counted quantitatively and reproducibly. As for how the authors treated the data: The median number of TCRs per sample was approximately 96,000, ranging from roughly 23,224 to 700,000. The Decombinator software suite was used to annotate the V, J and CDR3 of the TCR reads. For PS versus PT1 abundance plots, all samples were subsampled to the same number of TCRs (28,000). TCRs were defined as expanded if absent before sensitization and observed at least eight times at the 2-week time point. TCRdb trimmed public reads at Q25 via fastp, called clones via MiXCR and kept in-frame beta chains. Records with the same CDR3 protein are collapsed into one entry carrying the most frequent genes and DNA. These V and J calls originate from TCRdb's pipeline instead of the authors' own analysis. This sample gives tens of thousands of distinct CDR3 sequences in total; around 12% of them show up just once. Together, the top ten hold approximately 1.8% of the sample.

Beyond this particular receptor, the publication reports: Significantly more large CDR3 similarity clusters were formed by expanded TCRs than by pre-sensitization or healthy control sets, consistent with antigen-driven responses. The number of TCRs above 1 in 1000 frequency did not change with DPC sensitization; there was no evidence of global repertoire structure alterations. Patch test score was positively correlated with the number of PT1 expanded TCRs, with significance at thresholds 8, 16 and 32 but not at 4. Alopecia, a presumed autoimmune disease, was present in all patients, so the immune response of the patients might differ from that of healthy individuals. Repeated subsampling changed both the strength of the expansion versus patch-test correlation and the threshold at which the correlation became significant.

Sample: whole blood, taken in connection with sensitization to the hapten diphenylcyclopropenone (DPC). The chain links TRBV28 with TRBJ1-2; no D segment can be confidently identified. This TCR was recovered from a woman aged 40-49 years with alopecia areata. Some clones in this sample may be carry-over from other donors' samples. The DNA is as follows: TGTGCCAGCAGTTTAGACGGGATCCGCGGCTACACCTTC. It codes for CASSLDGIRGYTF.